The 29 T cell receptor beta chains presented below share a single source sample, sequenced in a study of regulatory T cells in long-lasting Graves disease. Indicated time point: newly diagnosed GD, antithyroid drugs for less than 3 months. The TCR library was made from RNA that had been extracted from PBMCs in TRIzol. Building of the TCR beta libraries involved iRepertoire HTBI primers and Arm-PCR of CDR3 regions. TCRdb used MiXCR to reprocess the multiplex PCR reads, holding one entry per CDR3 protein. This sample carries under 450,000 distinct CDR3 sequences, 12% of them seen once, and the ten largest clones take 15% to 20%. These data also formed part of another study, on T cells in Graves' hyperthyroidism and ophthalmopathy.

Sequenced material: peripheral blood mononuclear cells (PBMCs), taken at new diagnosis, from a patient treated with antithyroid drugs. These receptor sequences come from a woman between 18 and 29 years old with Graves disease.

This clonotype was recorded at least ten times. The CDR3 nucleotides read TGTGCCAGCAGAGAGGGGACGCTAAACTATGGCTACACCTTC. This codes for CASREGTLNYGYTF. The chain carries TRBV7-9 and TRBJ1-2; tentatively, D is TRBD1 (5 bases). The CDR3 contains 14 residues. V shed 6 bases and J shed 2 bases, with 13 bases lying between them. The V gene's germline CDR1 is SEHNR and CDR2 FQNEAQ (reference sequence). The complete variable domain, with remaining parts taken from reference TRBV7-9 and TRBJ1-2, reads DTGVSQNPRHKITKRGQNVTFRCDPISEHNRLYWYRQTLGQGPEFLTYFQNEAQLEKSRLLSDRFSAERPKGSFSTLEIQRTEQGDSAMYLCASREGTLNYGYTFGSGTRLTVV.

The table lists this clonotype with many counts. This chain joins TRBV27 and TRBJ2-1; D unclear. CDR3 length: 16 amino acids. Trimming stripped 5 bases from V and 0 bases from J, with 14 bases between. Germline V gene data show CDR1 as MNHEY and CDR2 as SMNVEV (reference sequence). The CDR3 nucleotides are TGTGCCAGCAGTCTGAAGGGTTCCCTCTCCTACAATGAGCAGTTCTTC. This gives the protein CASSLKGSLSYNEQFF.

The chain uses TRBV19 and TRBJ2-3; no clear D. This CDR3 spans 14 amino acids. V gave up 5 bases and J gave up 7 bases, with 16 bases separating them. Germline CDR1 and CDR2: LNHDA and SQIVND (reference sequence). The CDR3 DNA follows: TGTGCCAGTAGTCGGAAACCGGAGAGGAATACGCAGTATTTT. This translates into CASSRKPERNTQYF.

This clonotype was detected only a few times. In nucleotides, the CDR3 is TGTGCCAGCACCTTTCCCCGGGACAGGGCTTCCTACGAGCAGTACGTC. Translated: CASTFPRDRASYEQYV. The gene calls are TRBV11-2 and TRBJ2-7, with TRBD1 matching over 9 bases. The CDR3 is 16 amino acids. Germline-derived CDR1 and CDR2 are SGHAT and FQNNGV. V lost 7 bases to trimming and J lost 1 base; unmatched junction nucleotides: 11.

V is TRBV20-1 and J is TRBJ2-5; 12 bases match TRBD2. With 6 bases clipped from V and 5 bases from J, the junction kept 13 bases outside the gene matches. The length of the CDR3 is 16 residues. The V gene's germline CDR1 is DFQATT and CDR2 SNEGSKA (reference sequence). The CDR3 loop is CSARINLAGGPETQYF. For the CDR3, the DNA is TGCAGTGCCCGAATTAATCTAGCGGGGGGGCCGGAGACCCAGTACTTC.

The chain uses TRBV28 and TRBJ2-3, with a tentative D call TRBD2 (5 bases). Germline V gives CDR1 MDHEN, CDR2 SYDVKM. The CDR3 sequence is 13 residues long. Trimming cost V 2 bases and J 4 bases, with 7 bases left between them. The CDR3 region has the DNA TGTGCCAGCAGTTTACTGAGGGCAGATACGCAGTATTTT. Amino acid sequence: CASSLLRADTQYF.

This clonotype was detected ten times or more. The chain recombines TRBV13 with TRBJ2-7; 7 positions match TRBD2. Germline V gene sequence: CDR1 PRHDT, CDR2 FYEKMQ (reference sequence). This CDR3 has 15 residues. Trimming at V came to 5 bases and at J to 3 bases, leaving 10 bases not matched to a gene. CDR3 DNA sequence: TGTGCCAGCAGCCGCCTCACTAGCGACGGCTACGAGCAGTACTTC. Translating it yields CASSRLTSDGYEQYF.

In this sample, this clonotype turned up many times. V is TRBV27 and J is TRBJ1-1, with 8 bases fitting TRBD1. The CDR3 covers 14 residues. From germline, CDR1 is MNHEY and CDR2 SMNVEV (reference sequence). Trimming at V came to 4 bases and at J to 4 bases, leaving 5 bases not matched to a gene. In nucleotides, the CDR3 is TGTGCCAGCAGTTCTGACAGGGGAGGCACTGAAGCTTTCTTT. The encoded protein is CASSSDRGGTEAFF.

The table lists this clonotype with many counts. This chain uses TRBV30 with TRBJ2-4; no reliable D call. The CDR3 loop spans 14 amino acids. Germline CDR1 GTSNPN, CDR2 SVGIG (reference sequence). V was trimmed by 0 bases and J by 1 base, leaving 7 bases between them. The chain's CDR3 is CAWSVRIAKNIQYF. CDR3 sequence (DNA): TGTGCCTGGAGTGTGCGAATCGCCAAAAACATTCAGTACTTC.

The chain employs TRBV7-3 and TRBJ2-1, with 12 bases identical to TRBD2. V shed 4 bases, J shed 5 bases, and the junction held 15 bases outside the gene matches. CDR1 SGHTA and CDR2 FQGTGA come from the germline V gene. CDR3 length: 19 amino acids. DNA of the CDR3: TGTGCCAGCAGCTCCCGACTAGCGGGAGAGGGGGTCCATGACAATGAGCAGTTCTTC. This gives the protein CASSSRLAGEGVHDNEQFF.

This clonotype was seen ten or more times. The CDR3 loop is CASSSHTGVENTEAFF. As DNA, the CDR3 is TGTGCCAGCAGTTCCCATACAGGGGTGGAGAACACTGAAGCTTTCTTT. V and J are TRBV12-3 or TRBV12-4 and TRBJ1-1; TRBD1 matches at 7 bases. J lost 1 base, V lost 4 bases, and 9 bases had no gene match. The CDR3 runs to 16 residues.

This clonotype has ten or more counts. The rearrangement links TRBV27 to TRBJ1-5; perhaps TRBD1 as D (6 bases). The germline V gene encodes CDR1 MNHEY and CDR2 SMNVEV (reference sequence). The V and J ends lost 5 bases and 4 bases respectively, with 12 bases between them. This CDR3 spans 14 amino acids. The DNA for the CDR3 is TGTGCCAGCAGTCCCCTAGGGGGGAATCAGCCCCAGCATTTT. Its protein product is CASSPLGGNQPQHF.

This clonotype was counted only a few times. The V gene is TRBV12-3 or TRBV12-4, the J gene TRBJ2-7; D is undetermined. Deletions cut 2 bases from V and 4 bases from J, with 18 bases between. The length of the CDR3 is 16 residues. The CDR3 sequence: CASSLSRPSDRYEQYV. CDR3 sequence (DNA): TGTGCCAGCAGTTTATCCAGACCATCCGATAGATACGAGCAGTACGTC.

This clonotype came up a few times. This chain connects TRBV27 to TRBJ2-3; the match to TRBD1 covers 7 bases. CDR1 and CDR2 (germline): MNHEY, SMNVEV (reference sequence). Trimming took 5 bases from V and 7 from J; bases not matched to a gene: 21. The CDR3 is 18 residues long. The CDR3 DNA sequence: TGTGCCAGCAGTCCAGTAGAATCCGGGACAGTGCGGAGAAATACGCAGTATTTT. It translates to CASSPVESGTVRRNTQYF.

This chain connects TRBV4-3 to TRBJ2-2, with D hard to call. The V end was cut by 0 bases, the J end by 3 bases, with 14 bases between. The CDR3 sequence is 17 residues long. CDR1 and CDR2 (germline): LGHNA, YSLEER. CDR3 bases: TGCGCCAGCAGCCAAGATTTAAGTCCTCGTGACACCGGGGAGCTGTTTTTT. Amino acids: CASSQDLSPRDTGELFF.

This clonotype was counted many times. This chain joins TRBV9 and TRBJ2-2; D unclear. CDR3 size: 13 residues. CDR1 and CDR2 from the germline V gene are SGDLS and YYNGEE. Trimming removed 2 bases at V and 2 bases at J, with 4 bases between. The CDR3 loop is CASSVYNTGELFF. The CDR3, as DNA: TGTGCCAGCAGCGTGTACAACACCGGGGAGCTGTTTTTT.

J is TRBJ2-3 and V is TRBV18; D possibly matches TRBD1 or TRBD2 (6 bases each). The V gene lost 6 bases and the J gene lost 4 bases, with 14 bases spanning the gap. CDR3 size: 14 residues. Looked up from germline, CDR1 is KGHSH and CDR2 is LQKENI. CDR3 bases: TGTGCCAGCTCGCCGGGGGCCAGCTCAGATACGCAGTATTTT. It translates to CASSPGASSDTQYF.

This clonotype was seen ten or more times. The rearrangement joins TRBV6-2 or TRBV6-3 to TRBJ1-6; D remains ambiguous. Germline-derived CDR1 and CDR2 are MNHEY and SVGEGT. Trimming took off 2 bases at V and 14 bases at J, with 7 bases between the two ends. This CDR3 comprises 11 residues. As DNA, the CDR3 is TGTGCCAGCAGTTACACGACCACCCTCCACTTT. Translation: CASSYTTTLHF.

For this clonotype: This may be a read error, as it is one base from a much larger clone. This sequence joins TRBV30 and TRBJ1-1; D is unclear. There are 13 residues in the CDR3. In germline, CDR1 is GTSNPN, CDR2 SVGIG (reference sequence). V was trimmed by 2 bases and J by 1 base, leaving 8 bases between them. In nucleotides, the CDR3 is TGTGCCTGGAGTTTCGGACGGAACACTGAAGCTTTCTTT. Translation gives CAWSFGRNTEAFF.

The chain carries TRBV29-1 and TRBJ1-1, with unresolved D. The V end was cut by 4 bases, the J end by 3 bases, with 3 bases between. CDR3 length equals 10 residues. Germline CDR1 is SQVTM and CDR2 is ANQGSEA. CDR3 nucleotide sequence: TGCAGCGTTGGGGACACTGAAGCTTTCTTT. Translating it yields CSVGDTEAFF.

This clonotype was counted between two and nine times. The gene calls are TRBV4-3 and TRBJ1-3, with a weak D call TRBD1 (5 bases). Germline V gene data show CDR1 as LGHNA and CDR2 as YSLEER. This CDR3 spans 16 amino acids. Deletions cut 1 base from V and 2 bases from J, with 12 bases between. Here the CDR3 reads CASSQGPRDPGNTIYF. CDR3 in DNA: TGCGCCAGCAGCCAAGGACCCAGGGACCCTGGAAACACCATATATTTT.

This clonotype was observed at least ten times. The rearrangement links TRBV20-1 to TRBJ1-1; D call uncertain. The V gene lost 4 bases and the J gene lost 0 bases, with 12 bases spanning the gap. This CDR3 comprises 14 residues. Germline CDR1 DFQATT, CDR2 SNEGSKA (reference sequence). CDR3 in amino acids: CSAIYGNMNTEAFF. The CDR3 nucleotides read TGCAGTGCTATATACGGCAACATGAACACTGAAGCTTTCTTT.

This clonotype has a count of ten or more. The chain recombines TRBV9 with TRBJ2-3; D might be TRBD1 or TRBD2, each matching 5 bases. CDR1 SGDLS and CDR2 YYNGEE come from the germline V gene. There are 14 residues in the CDR3. V shed 5 bases and J shed 5 bases, with 15 bases lying between them. The CDR3 nucleotides are TGTGCCAGCAGAGCCGAGGGGCCGAGAGATACGCAGTATTTT. Residues: CASRAEGPRDTQYF.

This clonotype occurred many times. The chain uses TRBV7-3 and TRBJ1-6; no firm D call. The CDR3 runs 13 residues. In germline, CDR1 is SGHTA, CDR2 FQGTGA. The V end was cut by 3 bases, the J end by 6 bases, with 6 bases between. The CDR3 region is CASSLTANSPLHF. The CDR3, as DNA: TGTGCCAGCAGCTTGACGGCTAATTCACCCCTCCACTTT.

This clonotype was counted ten times or more. CDR3 coding DNA: TGTGCCTGCCAACCCCGCCTCGGGAACACTGAAGCTTTCTTT. This translates into CACQPRLGNTEAFF. V is TRBV27 and J is TRBJ1-1; D unclear. Germline CDR1 and CDR2: MNHEY and SMNVEV (reference sequence). The germline V and J ends were trimmed by 11 bases and 1 base, with 17 bases remaining between them. CDR3 length equals 14 residues.

This chain connects TRBV7-9 to TRBJ2-3, with unresolved D. Germline CDR1 is SEHNR and CDR2 is FQNEAQ (reference sequence). The CDR3 loop spans 12 amino acids. Deletions cut 5 bases from V and 5 bases from J, with 8 bases between. The CDR3 sequence: CASSAWGDTQYF. For the CDR3, the DNA is TGTGCCAGCAGCGCATGGGGAGATACGCAGTATTTT. The whole variable domain, remainder taken from reference TRBV7-9 and TRBJ2-3, is DTGVSQNPRHKITKRGQNVTFRCDPISEHNRLYWYRQTLGQGPEFLTYFQNEAQLEKSRLLSDRFSAERPKGSFSTLEIQRTEQGDSAMYLCASSAWGDTQYFGPGTRLTVL.

With respect to this clonotype: A far larger clone is a single base away, which makes a read error likely. Since the CDR3 does not end with the conserved phenylalanine or tryptophan, this likely comes from a read error. No DNA is shown, since the ends of the CDR3 on it are uncertain; the CDR3 is the one TCRdb lists. The chain's CDR3 is CASSAHGGGYEQYL. The rearrangement joins TRBV12-3 or TRBV12-4 to TRBJ2-3. Both ends counted, the CDR3 spans 14 residues.

Only a few counts were recorded for this clonotype. The chain is built from TRBV20-1 and TRBJ2-1; D is uncertain. Trimming took off 5 bases at V and 4 bases at J, with 6 bases between the two ends. CDR3 length equals 11 residues. Germline V gene sequence: CDR1 DFQATT, CDR2 SNEGSKA (reference sequence). The CDR3 sequence: CSAPSYNEQFF. The CDR3 DNA reads TGCAGTGCTCCAAGTTACAATGAGCAGTTCTTC.

This clonotype has a handful of counts. The genes are TRBV9 and TRBJ1-2; D may be TRBD1 (6 bases). CDR3 size: 17 residues. V was pared by 3 bases and J by 0 bases, with 18 bases between. Germline CDR1 reads SGDLS; CDR2 reads YYNGEE. CDR3 DNA: TGTGCCAGCAGCGCGGCCAAACAGGGTACCCCTAACTATGGCTACACCTTC. This translates into CASSAAKQGTPNYGYTF.